Sequencing of this T cell receptor (beta chain) was carried out in a study of T cell responses to AZD1222 COVID-19 vaccine. Study-wide points: Researchers took repertoire samples only after the peak T cell response had come. Females outnumbered males among donors, who were mostly white British; clonal diversity was possibly underestimated. Reports say nearly half of spike-specific TCRs go after unmutated variant regions. Vaccine-related CD4 TCRs covered spike, predominating at 160-218 and 743-854.

Sequenced by immunoSEQ multiplex PCR; TCRdb stores in-frame clones only, minus some. The sample yields 120,000 to 150,000 clones, 86% seen once. The J segment lost 15 bases and the V segment lost 3 bases, leaving 11 bases of the junction unmatched. The CDR3 sequence is 13 residues long. Germline CDR1 and CDR2: SGHAT and FQNNGV. With respect to this clone: No antigen is known for it.

The source of this sequence is an adult who received the AZD1222 COVID-19 vaccine. The chain is built from TRBV11-2 and TRBJ2-1; 7 bases map to TRBD2. This specimen consisted of peripheral blood, obtained 28 days after the second AZD1222 dose. The CDR3 spells CASSLGEGRRWFF. The CDR3 nucleotides are TGTGCCAGCAGCTTGGGGGAGGGCAGGCGGTGGTTCTTC.